The rows below give T cell receptor beta chains drawn from one sample of a study of T cell repertoires in cytomegalovirus infection. Their target antigens are unknown. A single record per CDR3 protein comes from TCRdb applying MiXCR to the reads. The repertoire holds about 920,000 distinct CDR3 sequences, with approximately 31% as singletons. The specimen comprised cultured CD8+ T cells from PBMCs, sampled from culture after CMV antigen stimulation. The receptor set was obtained from a human donor in good health (CMV status not recorded). Some clones in this sample may be carry-over from other donors' samples. Both conserved end residues are trimmed from each CDR3. Clone size is given for some rows only: seen once, a few or many times, or a class if the clone is expanded.

ASIKTSGGYDEQY TRBJ2-7 many TRBV7-2
VSSLSGTAYEQY TRBJ2-7 - TRBV7-2
ASSAGGQTNTEAF TRBJ1-1 - TRBV9
ASSLAERLYSNQPQH TRBJ1-5 - TRBV28
SARGQGWYEQY TRBJ2-7 few TRBV20-1
ASSLVAGISNEKLF TRBJ1-4 - TRBV7-9
ASSLTELYGYT TRBJ1-2 many TRBV7-2
ASSEPMGYSSTDTQY TRBJ2-3 - TRBV5-4
ASSLYGGRGETQY TRBJ2-5 many TRBV7-8
ASSIEASGGPTYNEQF TRBJ2-1 few TRBV19
ASSYGQGWQPQH TRBJ1-5 - TRBV6-8
ASSLVRPQQF TRBJ2-1 few TRBV7-8
ASSLTPGYQKTQY TRBJ2-5 - TRBV11-2
ASSLARAGGAYGYT TRBJ1-2 - TRBV7-8
ASRDRDVANTGELF TRBJ2-2 - TRBV7-6
ASSSEAGLAGRNEQF TRBJ2-1 few TRBV7-7
SAEGTVPYEQY TRBJ2-7 - TRBV29-1
VSSDVGGEETQY TRBJ2-5 - TRBV2
ASSLGGA TRBJ1-2 few TRBV7-9
ASSHPRAGQGNEQF TRBJ2-1 many TRBV7-6
SVEGGETGQPQH TRBJ1-5 few TRBV29-1
AISEGGDAEKLF TRBJ1-4 few TRBV10-3
AITTGLSYEQY TRBJ2-7 - TRBV10-3
SARGPGGTGGPQETQY TRBJ2-5 few TRBV20-1
ASSEAPALIYNQPQH TRBJ1-5 - TRBV6-1
ASSLTGVNEQF TRBJ2-1 few TRBV5-5
ASSLNRRVGTEAF TRBJ1-1 many TRBV7-6
ASSNDRVSYEQY TRBJ2-7 - TRBV19
AISDKSGGETQY TRBJ2-5 few TRBV10-3
SARRRLSLYSRNTQY TRBJ2-3 many TRBV20-1
ASRATSEAF TRBJ1-1 few TRBV6-6
ASSLNGPLAETQY TRBJ2-5 - TRBV7-3
ASSQGQTSTDTQY TRBJ2-3 many TRBV7-9
ASSERHAYSNQPQH TRBJ1-5 few TRBV6-1
ASSEERAYNEQF TRBJ2-1 - TRBV6-1
SARRGLSNQPQH TRBJ1-5 few TRBV20-1
ASSLDVGGTDTQY TRBJ2-3 - TRBV12-3/TRBV12-4
ASSAAGTGGDEQY TRBJ2-7 - TRBV9
ASRSHVSSTDTQY TRBJ2-3 many TRBV7-9
ASAFTGGLYNEQF TRBJ2-1 - TRBV7-9
ASSLGTGSYNEQF TRBJ2-1 many TRBV27
SASLPTETNYGYT TRBJ1-2 - TRBV20-1
ASSPNGRQQF TRBJ2-1 - TRBV5-1
ASRPRFSGANVLT TRBJ2-6 - TRBV6-6
SASGSGTVNQPQH TRBJ1-5 few TRBV20-1
ASSSRGTNTGELF TRBJ2-2 - TRBV7-6